This T cell receptor (beta chain) was documented in a study of cytomegalovirus exposure and HLA in healthy donors. Findings and limits, study-wide: Information on immune exposure was restricted to one variable (CMV serostatus).

Vbeta (60) and Jbeta (13) primers were used in the PCR. Only in-frame clones appear in the TCRdb table, and some are missing; sequencing was by immunoSEQ multiplex PCR. Of about 130,000 clones listed, approximately 89% were seen once; the top ten hold 6% to 8%. Remarks on this clone: Its antigen is undetermined.

Input material: PBMCs. This clonotype was sampled from a woman in her thirties in good health and CMV-seropositive.

This CDR3 is CASSLGTGGYTF. For the CDR3, the DNA is TGTGCCAGCAGTTTGGGGACAGGCGGCTACACCTTC. The chain couples TRBV28 to TRBJ1-2; 8 bases are shared with TRBD1. The CDR3 has 12 amino acids. Per germline, CDR1 MDHEN and CDR2 SYDVKM. V gave up 3 bases and J gave up 8 bases; unmatched junction bases: 2.